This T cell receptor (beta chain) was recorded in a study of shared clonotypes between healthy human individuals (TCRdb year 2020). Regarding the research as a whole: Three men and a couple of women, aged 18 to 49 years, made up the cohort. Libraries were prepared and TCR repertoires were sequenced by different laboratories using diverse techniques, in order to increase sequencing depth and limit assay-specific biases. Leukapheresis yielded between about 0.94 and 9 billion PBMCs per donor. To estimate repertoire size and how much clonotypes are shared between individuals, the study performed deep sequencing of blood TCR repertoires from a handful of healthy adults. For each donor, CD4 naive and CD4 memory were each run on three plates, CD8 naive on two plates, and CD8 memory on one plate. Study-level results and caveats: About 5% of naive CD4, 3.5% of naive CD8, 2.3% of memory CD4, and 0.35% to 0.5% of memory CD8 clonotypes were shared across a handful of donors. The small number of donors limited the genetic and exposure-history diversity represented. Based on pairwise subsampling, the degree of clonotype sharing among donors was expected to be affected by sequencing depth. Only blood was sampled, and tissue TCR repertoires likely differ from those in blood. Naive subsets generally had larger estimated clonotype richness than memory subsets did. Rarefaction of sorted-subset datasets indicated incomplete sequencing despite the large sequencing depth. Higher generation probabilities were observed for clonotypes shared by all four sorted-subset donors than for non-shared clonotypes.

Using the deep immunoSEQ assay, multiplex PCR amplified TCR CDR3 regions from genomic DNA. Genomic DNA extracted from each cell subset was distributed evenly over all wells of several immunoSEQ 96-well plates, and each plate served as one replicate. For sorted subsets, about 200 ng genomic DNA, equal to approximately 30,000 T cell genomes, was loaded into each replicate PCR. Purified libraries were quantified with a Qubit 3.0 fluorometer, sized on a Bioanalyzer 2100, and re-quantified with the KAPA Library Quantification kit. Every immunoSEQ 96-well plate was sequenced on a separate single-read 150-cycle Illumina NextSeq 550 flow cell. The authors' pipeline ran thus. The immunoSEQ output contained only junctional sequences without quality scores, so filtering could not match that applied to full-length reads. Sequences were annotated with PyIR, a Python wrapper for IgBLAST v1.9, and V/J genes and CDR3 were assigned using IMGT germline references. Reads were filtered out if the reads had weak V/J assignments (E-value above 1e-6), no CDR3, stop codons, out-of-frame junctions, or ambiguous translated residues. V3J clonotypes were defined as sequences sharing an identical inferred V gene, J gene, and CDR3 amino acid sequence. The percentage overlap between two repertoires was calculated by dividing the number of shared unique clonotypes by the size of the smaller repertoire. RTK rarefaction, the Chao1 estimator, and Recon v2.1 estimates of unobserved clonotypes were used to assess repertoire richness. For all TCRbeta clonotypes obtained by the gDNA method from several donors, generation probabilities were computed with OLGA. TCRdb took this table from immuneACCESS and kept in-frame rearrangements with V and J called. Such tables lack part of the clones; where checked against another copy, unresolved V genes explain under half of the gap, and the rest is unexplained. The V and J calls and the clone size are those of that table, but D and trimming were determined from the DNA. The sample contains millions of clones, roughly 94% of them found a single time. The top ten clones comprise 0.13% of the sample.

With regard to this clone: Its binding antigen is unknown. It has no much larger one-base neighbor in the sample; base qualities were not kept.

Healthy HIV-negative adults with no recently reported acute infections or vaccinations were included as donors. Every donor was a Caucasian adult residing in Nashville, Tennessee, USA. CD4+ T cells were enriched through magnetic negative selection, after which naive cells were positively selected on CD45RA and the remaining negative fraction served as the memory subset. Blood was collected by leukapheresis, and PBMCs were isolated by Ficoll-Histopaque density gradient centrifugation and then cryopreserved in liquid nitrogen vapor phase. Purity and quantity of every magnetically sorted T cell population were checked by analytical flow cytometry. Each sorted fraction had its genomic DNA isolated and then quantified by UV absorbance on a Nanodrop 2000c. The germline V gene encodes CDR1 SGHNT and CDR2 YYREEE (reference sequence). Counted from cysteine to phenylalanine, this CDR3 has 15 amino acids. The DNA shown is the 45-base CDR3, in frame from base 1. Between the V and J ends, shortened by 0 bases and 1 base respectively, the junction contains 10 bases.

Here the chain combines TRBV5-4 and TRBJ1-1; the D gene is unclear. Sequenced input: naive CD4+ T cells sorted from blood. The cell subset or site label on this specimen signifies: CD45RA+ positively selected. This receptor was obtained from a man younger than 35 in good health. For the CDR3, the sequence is CASSLGHSGNTEAFF. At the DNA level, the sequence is TGTGCCAGCAGCTTGGGTCATTCGGGGAACACTGAAGCTTTCTTT.